These 25 T cell receptor beta chains were all obtained from the same sample, sequenced in a study of cytomegalovirus exposure and HLA in healthy donors (dated by TCRdb to the late 2010s). The receptor library was made with the immunoSEQ multiplex PCR assay. For the multiplex PCR, a mixture combining 60 forward primers for TCR Vbeta segments and 13 reverse primers for TCR Jbeta segments was used. Sourced from immuneACCESS, this table was stored by TCRdb with only in-frame sequences that have V and J called. A share of the clones is absent; for the studies checked, an unresolved V gene accounts for under half, and the remainder has no known explanation. Per the sample table, the count is 80,000 to 100,000 clones. Of the sample, approximately 15% is held by the ten largest clones. The specimen was PBMCs. These receptors originate from a man aged 50-60 years in good health and CMV-seropositive.

This chain connects TRBV11-3 to TRBJ2-3; TRBD2 matches 8 bases. With 5 bases clipped from V and 6 bases from J, the junction kept 10 bases outside the gene matches. Looked up from germline, CDR1 is SGHNT and CDR2 is YENEEA. The CDR3 has 15 residues. The CDR3 nucleotides are TGTGCCAGCAGCCGAATAAGCGGGAGAAGCGATACGCAGTATTTT. It translates to CASSRISGRSDTQYF.

The chain carries TRBV9 and TRBJ2-5; tentative D call: TRBD2 (5 bases). The CDR3 has 15 residues. Germline-derived CDR1 and CDR2 are SGDLS and YYNGEE. Trimming cost V 0 bases and J 2 bases, with 11 bases left between them. CDR3 residues: CASSVARVGQETQYF. The CDR3 bases are TGTGCCAGCAGCGTAGCGAGGGTCGGGCAAGAGACCCAGTACTTC.

The V call is TRBV19, the J call TRBJ1-2; D is perhaps TRBD1 (5 bases). Trimming cost V 5 bases and J 3 bases, with 10 bases left between them. Germline-derived CDR1 and CDR2 are LNHDA and SQIVND (reference sequence). The CDR3 covers 13 residues. DNA of the CDR3: TGTGCCAGTAGTCAGGAGGGGTACTATGGCTACACCTTC. This gives the protein CASSQEGYYGYTF.

The chain recombines TRBV5-4 with TRBJ1-2; tentative D call: TRBD1 (6 bases). Germline-derived CDR1 and CDR2 are SGHNT and YYREEE (reference sequence). Trimming left V 0 bases short and J 2 bases short, with 11 bases between. This CDR3 comprises 15 residues. This chain's CDR3 is CASSLGAGTNYGYTF. The CDR3 nucleotides are TGTGCCAGCAGCTTGGGCGCCGGGACAAACTATGGCTACACCTTC.

The chain combines TRBV30 with TRBJ2-3; a possible D gene is TRBD2 (6 bases). V was pared by 0 bases and J by 6 bases, with 10 bases between. The CDR3 has 13 amino acids. Germline assignment: CDR1 GTSNPN and CDR2 SVGIG (reference sequence). The CDR3 spells CAWSVRERDTQYF. The CDR3 bases are TGTGCCTGGAGTGTACGGGAGCGGGATACGCAGTATTTT. Looking up the rest from reference TRBV30 and TRBJ2-3 gives the full variable domain: SQTIHQWPATLVQPVGSPLSLECTVEGTSNPNLYWYRQAAGRGLQLLFYSVGIGQISSEVPQNLSASRPQDRQFILSSKKLLLSDSGFYLCAWSVRERDTQYFGPGTRLTVL.

The chain employs TRBV6-5 and TRBJ2-7; D gene uncertain. V was pared by 6 bases and J by 3 bases, with 12 bases between. Germline CDR1 MNHEY, CDR2 SVGAGI. The CDR3 extends over 13 amino acids. CDR3: CASRDPWGYEQYV. As DNA, the CDR3 is TGTGCCAGCAGGGACCCTTGGGGCTACGAGCAGTACGTC.

J is TRBJ2-3 and V is TRBV18; D is possibly TRBD1 (7 bases). The CDR3 is 13 residues long. Germline CDR1 and CDR2: KGHSH and LQKENI. The V gene lost 9 bases and the J gene lost 4 bases, with 14 bases spanning the gap. The CDR3 reads CASQTGEADTQYF. As DNA, the CDR3 is TGTGCCAGTCAAACAGGGGAGGCAGATACGCAGTATTTT.

The chain uses TRBV11-2 and TRBJ2-2; tentatively, D is TRBD1 (5 bases). The length of the CDR3 is 14 residues. The ends were cut back, 2 bases at V and 8 bases at J, with 12 bases in the middle. Germline V gene lookup returns CDR1 SGHAT and CDR2 FQNNGV. The CDR3 is CASSLQGTPGELFF. CDR3 coding DNA: TGTGCCAGCAGCTTACAGGGTACTCCGGGGGAGCTGTTTTTT.

The chain joins TRBV30 to TRBJ2-7, with 8 bases fitting TRBD2. Germline V gene sequence: CDR1 GTSNPN, CDR2 SVGIG (reference sequence). This CDR3 is built from 14 residues. The V segment lost 0 bases and the J segment 6 bases; nucleotides outside the gene matches: 7. In DNA form, the CDR3 reads TGTGCCTGGAGTGTCAGCGGGAGCGGTTTCGAGCAGTACTTC. Encoded protein: CAWSVSGSGFEQYF.

This chain links TRBV18 with TRBJ2-7; 7 bases match TRBD2. Germline CDR1 and CDR2: KGHSH and LQKENI. Trimming removed 6 bases from V and 6 bases from J; junction bases left unmatched: 11. The CDR3 has 14 amino acids. CDR3 residues: CASSPNGLGSEQYF. CDR3 in DNA: TGTGCCAGCTCCCCCAATGGACTAGGATCCGAGCAGTACTTC.

The chain couples TRBV9 to TRBJ2-1; no firm D call. CDR1 and CDR2 from the germline V gene are SGDLS and YYNGEE. This CDR3 has 15 residues. V gave up 0 bases and J gave up 0 bases, with 7 bases separating them. The CDR3 DNA reads TGTGCCAGCAGCGTAGGACGGAGCTCCTACAATGAGCAGTTCTTC. This translates into CASSVGRSSYNEQFF.

This chain joins TRBV11-2 and TRBJ1-2, with D possibly being TRBD1 (5 bases). This CDR3 is built from 15 residues. Germline V lookup: CDR1 SGHAT, CDR2 FQNNGV. The V end lost 5 bases, the J end lost 4 bases, and 17 bases lay between the germline ends. CDR3 in amino acids: CASSPDLGAGYGYTF. CDR3 sequence (DNA): TGTGCCAGCAGCCCAGATTTAGGGGCTGGCTATGGCTACACCTTC. The whole variable domain, remainder taken from reference TRBV11-2 and TRBJ1-2, is EAGVAQSPRYKIIEKRQSVAFWCNPISGHATLYWYQQILGQGPKLLIQFQNNGVVDDSQLPKDRFSAERLKGVDSTLKIQPAKLEDSAVYLCASSPDLGAGYGYTFGSGTRLTVV.

This chain connects TRBV4-2 to TRBJ2-7; possibly TRBD1 for D (6 bases). The CDR3 sequence is 16 residues long. Trimming stripped 4 bases from V and 3 bases from J, with 19 bases between. Germline V lookup: CDR1 LGHNA, CDR2 YNFKEQ. The CDR3 is CASSPNPGQINYEQYF. Here the CDR3 DNA reads TGTGCCAGCAGCCCGAACCCGGGACAAATAAACTACGAGCAGTACTTC.

V usage is TRBV6-1 and J usage is TRBJ1-2, with no clear D. CDR3 length: 15 amino acids. CDR1 and CDR2 (germline): MNHNS, SASEGT. With 1 base removed from V and 3 bases from J, the gap between germline ends came to 12 bases. The CDR3: CASSEGVGSHYGYTF. CDR3 sequence (DNA): TGTGCCAGCAGTGAAGGGGTTGGGAGTCACTATGGCTACACCTTC.

The V and J genes are TRBV5-1 and TRBJ2-7; 10 bases agree with TRBD2. There are 18 residues in the CDR3. Germline V CDR1 and CDR2: SGHRS, YFSETQ. Unmatched junction bases numbered 14, after V lost 3 bases and J lost 2 bases. The CDR3 coding sequence is TGCGCCAGCAGCTGGAGACCGGGACTAGCGACCGAGCCCTACGAGCAGTACTTC. This translates into CASSWRPGLATEPYEQYF.

The chain recombines TRBV9 with TRBJ2-3; tentative D call: TRBD2 (5 bases). The V gene lost 2 bases and the J gene lost 3 bases, with 13 bases spanning the gap. The CDR3 is 15 amino acids. Germline V CDR1 and CDR2: SGDLS, YYNGEE. The CDR3: CASSVRGRATDTQYF. In nucleotides, the CDR3 is TGTGCCAGCAGCGTTCGTGGGAGAGCGACAGATACGCAGTATTTT.

The chain carries TRBV7-2 and TRBJ1-1; D not certain. V lost 5 bases to trimming and J lost 3 bases, with 10 bases between them. Looked up from germline, CDR1 is SGHTA and CDR2 is FQGNSA. This CDR3 spans 13 amino acids. CDR3 sequence (DNA): TGTGCCAGCAGCACGCACGGGTACACTGAAGCTTTCTTT. The encoded protein is CASSTHGYTEAFF.

This chain connects TRBV30 to TRBJ1-1, with TRBD1 as a possible D gene (6 bases). The V and J ends lost 4 bases and 4 bases respectively, with 16 bases between them. The germline CDR1 and CDR2 sequences are GTSNPN and SVGIG (reference sequence). This CDR3 comprises 14 residues. The CDR3 region is CAWTIAGVRTEAFF. CDR3 nucleotide sequence: TGTGCCTGGACGATAGCAGGGGTTCGCACTGAAGCTTTCTTT.

The gene calls are TRBV4-3 and TRBJ2-7; D is possibly TRBD1 (5 bases). Per germline, CDR1 LGHNA and CDR2 YSLEER. The CDR3 contains 15 residues. V was cut by 1 base and J by 3 bases, with 13 bases left in between. The CDR3 spells CASSQAPGQGYEQYF. The CDR3 nucleotides read TGCGCCAGCAGCCAAGCCCCTGGCCAGGGCTACGAGCAGTACTTC.

The chain combines TRBV19 with TRBJ2-7; D is perhaps TRBD2 (5 bases). CDR1 is LNHDA, CDR2 SQIVND, per germline (reference sequence). CDR3 length equals 13 residues. Trimming pared 4 bases from V and 1 base from J, leaving 8 bases between. CDR3 in DNA: TGTGCCAGTAGTAGGGAGCTGTCCTACGAGCAGTACGTC. Translation: CASSRELSYEQYV.

DNA of the CDR3: TGCAGCGACTCCGACAGCCATAACTATGGCTACACCTTC. Translation: CSDSDSHNYGYTF. V usage is TRBV29-1 and J usage is TRBJ1-2; D is possibly TRBD1 (5 bases). V was trimmed by 7 bases and J by 1 base, leaving 13 bases between them. Per the germline V gene, CDR1 is SQVTM and CDR2 is ANQGSEA. CDR3 length equals 13 residues.

The chain is built from TRBV5-8 and TRBJ2-7; no reliable D call. This CDR3 has 14 residues. Trimming pared 0 bases from V and 3 bases from J, leaving 10 bases between. The germline gives CDR1 SGHTS, CDR2 YDEGEE. CDR3 in amino acids: CASSLEGVLYEQYF. CDR3 coding DNA: TGTGCCAGCAGCTTGGAAGGAGTCCTCTACGAGCAGTACTTC.

The CDR3 sequence is CASSVDGRETDTQYF. CDR3 nucleotide sequence: TGTGCCAGCAGCGTAGATGGGAGGGAGACAGATACGCAGTATTTT. The genes are TRBV9 and TRBJ2-3; 7 bases map to TRBD2. The CDR3 has 15 amino acids. With 0 bases clipped from V and 3 bases from J, the junction kept 4 bases outside the gene matches. In germline, CDR1 is SGDLS, CDR2 YYNGEE.

The J gene is TRBJ1-5, the V gene TRBV4-1; no firm D call. Germline CDR1 reads MGHRA; CDR2 reads YSYEKL. Trimming removed 4 bases at V and 1 base at J, with 8 bases between. This CDR3 contains 14 residues. The CDR3 protein is CASSLQNSNQPQHF. In DNA form, the CDR3 reads TGCGCCAGCAGCCTACAGAACAGCAATCAGCCCCAGCATTTT.

The chain couples TRBV2 to TRBJ2-2; TRBD2 matches at 10 bases. The CDR3 length is 16 residues. CDR1 and CDR2 (germline): SNHLY, FYNNEI. The V segment lost 2 bases and the J segment 4 bases; nucleotides outside the gene matches: 4. The CDR3 coding sequence is TGTGCCAGCAGTGAATGGACTAGCGGAACCACCGGGGAGCTGTTTTTT. Translation gives CASSEWTSGTTGELFF. The variable domain in full, with the rest retrieved from reference TRBV2 and TRBJ2-2, is EPEVTQTPSHQVTQMGQEVILRCVPISNHLYFYWYRQILGQKVEFLVSFYNNEISEKSEIFDDQFSVERPDGSNFTLKIRSTKLEDSAMYFCASSEWTSGTTGELFFGEGSRLTVL.